The 28 T cell receptor beta chains in this list originate from one sample, sequenced in a study of regulatory T cells in long-lasting Graves disease. For TCR beta, libraries came from iRepertoire HTBI primers and Arm-PCR of CDR3 regions. TCRdb ran MiXCR on the multiplex PCR reads and lists one entry per CDR3 protein. The sample records about 350,000 distinct CDR3 sequences, about 16% being singletons. Sample time point: newly diagnosed GD, antithyroid drugs for less than 3 months. PBMC-derived RNA was used for the TCR library. This sample also belongs to another study, concerning T cells in Graves' hyperthyroidism and ophthalmopathy.

The material sequenced was peripheral blood mononuclear cells (PBMCs), taken at new diagnosis, from a patient treated with antithyroid drugs. Source of these receptors: a woman between 18 and 29 years old with Graves disease.

In this sample, this clonotype turned up many times. The chain carries TRBV11-2 and TRBJ1-2; D gene ambiguous. Trimming stripped 1 base from V and 3 bases from J, with 15 bases between. Germline assignment: CDR1 SGHAT and CDR2 FQNNGV. CDR3 length: 16 residues. The CDR3: CASSLGSVGLDYGYTF. CDR3 bases: TGTGCCAGCAGCTTAGGGTCCGTTGGACTCGACTATGGCTACACCTTC.

This clonotype was counted between two and nine times. The V call is TRBV20-1, the J call TRBJ2-3; 8 bases map to TRBD2. V shed 6 bases, J shed 4 bases, and the junction held 12 bases outside the gene matches. The CDR3 is 15 residues long. CDR1 is DFQATT and CDR2 is SNEGSKA in the germline V gene (reference sequence). Here the CDR3 DNA reads TGCAGTGCCGAGGCACTAGCGGAGAGGGCAGATACGCAGTATTTT. Amino acids: CSAEALAERADTQYF.

This clonotype was seen ten or more times. CDR3 bases: TGTGCCAGCAGCCCCCTCTGGGCAGATACGCAGTATTTT. This sequence encodes CASSPLWADTQYF. V is TRBV3-1 and J is TRBJ2-3; no firm D call. The germline gives CDR1 LGHDT, CDR2 YNNKEL (reference sequence). V was cut by 4 bases and J by 4 bases, with 9 bases left in between. The CDR3 spans 13 residues.

This clonotype was counted at least ten times. The chain uses TRBV11-3 and TRBJ2-5; D unclear. Germline assignment: CDR1 SGHNT and CDR2 YENEEA. The V and J ends lost 0 bases and 5 bases respectively, with 4 bases between them. The CDR3 has 12 residues. CDR3 in amino acids: CASSLDLETQYF. CDR3 DNA: TGTGCCAGCAGCTTAGATCTGGAGACCCAGTACTTC.

The table lists this clonotype with a few counts. The chain joins TRBV6-1 to TRBJ1-4; D uncertain. The CDR3 is 14 residues long. Germline CDR1 MNHNS, CDR2 SASEGT. The germline V and J ends were trimmed by 2 bases and 4 bases, with 8 bases remaining between them. Here the CDR3 reads CASSEQAFNEKLFF. The CDR3 bases are TGTGCCAGCAGTGAACAGGCCTTTAATGAAAAACTGTTTTTT.

There are a few counts of this clonotype. The chain employs TRBV7-9 and TRBJ2-1, with 9 nucleotides matching TRBD2. This CDR3 has 15 amino acids. Germline V lookup: CDR1 SEHNR, CDR2 FQNEAQ (reference sequence). The V segment lost 1 base and the J segment 9 bases; nucleotides outside the gene matches: 7. CDR3 loop: CASSLGGGAASEQFF. CDR3 bases: TGTGCCAGCAGCTTAGGCGGGGGGGCAGCTAGTGAGCAGTTCTTC.

This clonotype appeared a few times. This chain uses TRBV18 with TRBJ2-5, with D perhaps matching TRBD1 or TRBD2 (5 bases each). CDR1 KGHSH and CDR2 LQKENI come from the germline V gene. Trimming took 2 bases from V and 1 from J, leaving 8 bases between them. There are 14 residues in the CDR3. As DNA, the CDR3 is TGTGCCAGCTCACCATCGGGGACCCAAGAGACCCAGTACTTC. Translation gives CASSPSGTQETQYF.

This clonotype was picked up many times. V is TRBV7-2 and J is TRBJ2-5, with D possibly matching TRBD1 (6 bases). Germline CDR1 is SGHTA and CDR2 is FQGNSA. Trimming shortened V by 8 bases and J by 4 bases, and 14 bases separated the two germline ends. This CDR3 spans 13 amino acids. DNA for the CDR3: TGTGCCAGCGGAACAGGGTTTGGAGAGACCCAGTACTTC. Translating it yields CASGTGFGETQYF.

This clonotype was seen repeatedly, ten times or more. The CDR3 loop is CASSRGSGEVLAKNIQYF. In nucleotides, the CDR3 is TGTGCCAGCAGCCGTGGGAGCGGGGAAGTTCTAGCCAAAAACATTCAGTACTTC. This rearrangement joins TRBV28 to TRBJ2-4; 7 nucleotides agree with TRBD2. V dropped 6 bases and J dropped 0; count of bases not matched to a gene: 14. CDR1 is MDHEN, CDR2 SYDVKM, per germline. The CDR3 sequence is 18 residues long. Based on the CDR3 plus reference TRBV28 and TRBJ2-4, the full variable domain is DVKVTQSSRYLVKRTGEKVFLECVQDMDHENMFWYRQDPGLGLRLIYFSYDVKMKEKGDIPEGYSVSREKKERFSLILESASTNQTSMYLCASSRGSGEVLAKNIQYFGAGTRLSVL.

This clonotype was recorded at least ten times. This chain links TRBV20-1 with TRBJ2-1, with D possibly TRBD2 on 5 matching bases. V shed 3 bases and J shed 5 bases, with 11 bases lying between them. The CDR3 runs 13 residues. Germline assignment: CDR1 DFQATT and CDR2 SNEGSKA (reference sequence). The CDR3 DNA reads TGCAGTGCTAGCGAGGGTGCACACAATGAGCAGTTCTTC. This encodes CSASEGAHNEQFF.

At least ten counts were recorded for this clonotype. The chain joins TRBV28 to TRBJ1-5, with D possibly matching TRBD1 (6 bases). The CDR3 runs 13 residues. V was clipped by 6 bases and J by 5 bases, with 11 bases between them. CDR1 is MDHEN, CDR2 SYDVKM, per germline. The CDR3 region has the DNA TGTGCCAGCAGGACAGGTGTGTATCAGCCCCAGCATTTT. Translated: CASRTGVYQPQHF.

This clonotype was counted ten times or more. CDR3 protein: CASSPNSGRGETQYF. CDR3 DNA sequence: TGTGCCAGCAGCCCAAATAGCGGGAGAGGCGAGACCCAGTACTTC. The V gene is TRBV11-2, the J gene TRBJ2-5; 9 positions match TRBD2. Germline V lookup: CDR1 SGHAT, CDR2 FQNNGV. V trimming: 5 bases; J trimming: 5 bases; junction bases outside the gene matches: 9. The CDR3 is made up of 15 amino acids.

This clonotype was found a few times. The J gene is TRBJ2-7, the V gene TRBV27; D may be TRBD2 (5 bases). This CDR3 is built from 13 residues. Germline CDR1 and CDR2: MNHEY and SMNVEV (reference sequence). Trimming took 6 bases from V and 2 from J, leaving 11 bases between them. CDR3 bases: TGTGCCAGCAGGTTTCTGGGAGCCTACGAGCAGTACTTC. Translating gives CASRFLGAYEQYF.

This clonotype has ten or more counts. V gene TRBV6-1 combines with J gene TRBJ2-5; 11 bases are shared with TRBD1. Germline-derived CDR1 and CDR2 are MNHNS and SASEGT. V trimming: 6 bases; J trimming: 4 bases; junction bases outside the gene matches: 7. The CDR3 loop spans 15 amino acids. The CDR3: CASSPGQGGGETQYF. The CDR3 DNA follows: TGTGCCAGCAGCCCGGGACAGGGGGGAGGAGAGACCCAGTACTTC.

This clonotype was detected a few times. The chain links TRBV7-9 to TRBJ2-5; possible D gene TRBD2, 6 bases. Germline V lookup: CDR1 SEHNR, CDR2 FQNEAQ (reference sequence). Between the trimmed V and J ends, which lost 4 bases and 2 bases, there was a span of 11 bases. This CDR3 is 14 amino acids long. The CDR3 spells CASSSGRGQETQYF. The CDR3 coding sequence is TGTGCCAGCAGCTCCGGACGGGGGCAAGAGACCCAGTACTTC.

This clonotype came up a few times. This rearrangement joins TRBV6-2 or TRBV6-3 to TRBJ2-3; weak D call: TRBD1 (6 bases). Germline V CDR1 and CDR2: MNHEY, SVGEGT. This CDR3 comprises 18 residues. V was trimmed by 4 bases and J by 6 bases, leaving 26 bases between them. CDR3 DNA sequence: TGTGCCAGCAGTTCAACAGGGCCTCCAGCCTTTGTTGGTGATACGCAGTATTTT. It yields the protein CASSSTGPPAFVGDTQYF.

The V gene is TRBV5-1, the J gene TRBJ2-7; 8 bases agree with TRBD2. The CDR3 covers 13 residues. With V trimmed by 3 bases and J by 7 bases, 6 bases remained unmatched. Germline V CDR1 and CDR2: SGHRS, YFSETQ. CDR3 nucleotides: TGCGCCAGCAGCTCTAGCGGGCTCAATGAGCAGTACTTC. Its translation is CASSSSGLNEQYF.

This clonotype has just a few counts. The chain couples TRBV12-3 or TRBV12-4 to TRBJ2-2; D is uncertain. Between the trimmed V and J ends, which lost 9 bases and 6 bases, there was a span of 11 bases. CDR3 length: 12 amino acids. CDR3: CASDTEAGELFF. The CDR3 DNA follows: TGTGCCAGTGACACAGAAGCCGGGGAGCTGTTTTTT.

This clonotype was observed at least ten times. The V and J genes are TRBV20-1 and TRBJ2-1, with TRBD2 as a possible D gene (6 bases). V shed 3 bases and J shed 3 bases, with 15 bases lying between them. This CDR3 contains 15 residues. Germline V gives CDR1 DFQATT, CDR2 SNEGSKA (reference sequence). The CDR3 coding sequence is TGCAGTGCTAGGGAAGCGGGCCTAGGCTACAATGAGCAGTTCTTC. Translated, it gives CSAREAGLGYNEQFF.

This clonotype was observed at least ten times. The chain recombines TRBV3-1 with TRBJ2-2; the D gene is possibly TRBD2 (5 bases). The ends were cut back, 3 bases at V and 6 bases at J, with 8 bases in the middle. The germline gives CDR1 LGHDT, CDR2 YNNKEL (reference sequence). This CDR3 has 13 amino acids. The DNA for the CDR3 is TGTGCCAGCAGCCAGCCCGGGGCCGGGGAGCTGTTTTTT. Its translation is CASSQPGAGELFF.

V is TRBV28 and J is TRBJ1-3, with 7 bases aligning to TRBD1. The CDR3 sequence is 20 residues long. In germline, CDR1 is MDHEN, CDR2 SYDVKM. V trimming: 6 bases; J trimming: 9 bases; junction bases outside the gene matches: 29. The CDR3 protein is CASSSLPGNSGGDPKGTIYF. CDR3 bases: TGTGCCAGCAGCTCCCTCCCTGGCAACTCAGGGGGTGACCCCAAAGGCACCATATATTTT.

The rearrangement links TRBV28 to TRBJ1-3; the D is unclear. Trimming cost V 5 bases and J 8 bases, with 16 bases left between them. The germline CDR1 and CDR2 sequences are MDHEN and SYDVKM. The CDR3 spans 14 residues. The CDR3 DNA follows: TGTGCCAGCAGTCCGCCCCTAAGGGAATACACCATATATTTT. This encodes CASSPPLREYTIYF.

This clonotype was counted many times. J is TRBJ1-2 and V is TRBV30; D possibly corresponds to TRBD1 (5 bases). The CDR3 has 14 amino acids. Germline V gene lookup returns CDR1 GTSNPN and CDR2 SVGIG (reference sequence). V lost 5 bases to trimming and J lost 5 bases, with 18 bases between them. This CDR3 is CAWGVGAGVYGYTF. In DNA form, the CDR3 reads TGTGCCTGGGGGGTAGGGGCTGGGGTTTATGGCTACACCTTC. Filled out from reference TRBV30 and TRBJ1-2, the complete variable domain reads SQTIHQWPATLVQPVGSPLSLECTVEGTSNPNLYWYRQAAGRGLQLLFYSVGIGQISSEVPQNLSASRPQDRQFILSSKKLLLSDSGFYLCAWGVGAGVYGYTFGSGTRLTVV.

This clonotype occurred many times. The chain recombines TRBV3-1 with TRBJ2-7; TRBD2 agrees at 13 bases. CDR1 and CDR2 (germline): LGHDT, YNNKEL (reference sequence). V gave up 4 bases and J gave up 7 bases; unmatched junction bases: 4. The CDR3 contains 14 residues. The CDR3 bases are TGTGCCAGCAGCCGGACTAGCGGGAGAGGTGAGCAGTACTTC. Amino acid sequence: CASSRTSGRGEQYF.

The chain is built from TRBV9 and TRBJ2-5, with 7 bases matching TRBD1. The germline gives CDR1 SGDLS, CDR2 YYNGEE. V shed 4 bases, J shed 7 bases, and the junction held 10 bases outside the gene matches. CDR3 length: 14 amino acids. CDR3 sequence (DNA): TGTGCCAGCAGCTTGGGGTTAGAGGGGGCGACCCAGTACTTC. It specifies CASSLGLEGATQYF.

This clonotype was seen a few times. The genes are TRBV12-3 or TRBV12-4 and TRBJ1-2; TRBD1 is a possible D gene (6 bases). The CDR3 is 16 amino acids. V was pared by 6 bases and J by 8 bases, with 25 bases between. The CDR3 loop reads CASSTTGFGPRGGYTF. The DNA of the CDR3 is TGTGCCAGCAGCACCACAGGGTTTGGACCCCGGGGAGGCTACACCTTC.

J is TRBJ1-5 and V is TRBV27, with D uncertain. V lost 4 bases and J 3 bases, leaving 7 bases between the germline ends. CDR1 and CDR2 from the germline V gene are MNHEY and SMNVEV (reference sequence). The CDR3 contains 13 residues. CDR3 amino acids: CASSSGFNQPQHF. CDR3 nucleotides: TGTGCCAGCAGTTCGGGGTTCAATCAGCCCCAGCATTTT.

This clonotype was counted ten times or more. The gene calls are TRBV20-1 and TRBJ2-5; tentative D call: TRBD2 (6 bases). This CDR3 region has 16 residues. V lost 0 bases, J lost 10 bases, and 24 bases lay in between. The germline gives CDR1 DFQATT, CDR2 SNEGSKA (reference sequence). The chain's CDR3 is CSARDTSGPTRRSQYF. CDR3 in DNA: TGCAGTGCTAGAGATACCAGCGGGCCTACAAGGAGGAGCCAGTACTTC.